A selection of T cell receptor beta chains follows, all from one sample in a study of cytomegalovirus exposure and HLA in healthy donors. The assay was immunoSEQ multiplex PCR, and TCRdb's table has in-frame clones only and misses some. The sample lists 100,000 to 150,000 clones; roughly 86% were seen once. Source material: PBMCs. The origin of the receptors is a man aged 18 to 35 in good health and CMV-seronegative. CDR3s include the opening cysteine and the closing phenylalanine or tryptophan. Each record gives: D gene, CDR3 length, J gene, clone size, V gene, CDR3 protein, CDR3 DNA. A D gene is named only where the DNA matches it firmly. Some rows mark clone size as missing; the rest say once, few, many or name a class of expanded clone.

.	11	TRBJ2-7	.	TRBV2	CATTNTYEQYF	TGTGCCACGACTAACACCTACGAGCAGTACTTC
TRBD2	17	TRBJ2-3	once	TRBV29-1	CSVVLASGGKPGDTQYF	TGCAGCGTTGTCTTAGCTAGCGGGGGCAAACCCGGAGATACGCAGTATTTT
.	13	TRBJ2-7	.	TRBV25-1	CASSGRGFYEQYF	TGTGCCAGCAGTGGCCGGGGGTTCTACGAGCAGTACTTC
TRBD2	18	TRBJ2-3	.	TRBV7-9	CASSLARGGGLKTDTQYF	TGTGCCAGCAGCTTAGCGCGTGGGGGGGGTCTCAAGACGGATACGCAGTATTTT
.	15	TRBJ1-1	.	TRBV6-6	CASSSTVGGRTEAFF	TGTGCCAGCAGTTCAACCGTTGGGGGGAGGACTGAAGCTTTCTTT
.	14	TRBJ1-1	.	TRBV7-9	CASSLTLTNTEAFF	TGTGCCAGCAGCTTAACACTAACGAACACTGAAGCTTTCTTT
.	16	TRBJ1-3	.	TRBV5-6	CASSSIRRSPGNTIYF	TGTGCCAGCAGCTCTATTCGGCGGTCCCCTGGAAACACCATATATTTT
.	16	TRBJ1-2	.	TRBV5-4	CASSTYTRAGDYGYTF	TGTGCCAGCAGCACCTACACCCGCGCGGGAGACTATGGCTACACCTTC
.	14	TRBJ1-5	many	TRBV6-6	CASSYSTSGQPQHF	TGTGCCAGCAGTTACTCGACATCCGGTCAGCCCCAGCATTTT
TRBD1	15	TRBJ1-6	once	TRBV18	CASSPKGQGNSPLHF	TGTGCCAGCTCACCAAAGGGACAGGGGAATTCACCCCTCCACTTT
TRBD1	13	TRBJ1-2	once	TRBV7-2	CASSRTGDHGYTF	TGTGCCAGCAGCCGGACAGGGGATCATGGCTACACCTTC
TRBD2	14	TRBJ2-7	.	TRBV5-6	CASRTRGGGDEQYF	TGTGCCAGCAGGACGCGGGGGGGCGGCGACGAGCAGTACTTC
.	15	TRBJ2-5	.	TRBV7-9	CASSLVSTTQETQYF	TGTGCCAGCAGCTTAGTGTCAACAACCCAAGAGACCCAGTACTTC
.	14	TRBJ1-1	.	TRBV5-1	CASSSSGLNTEAFF	TGCGCCAGCAGCTCATCAGGGTTGAACACTGAAGCTTTCTTT
.	13	TRBJ1-3	.	TRBV7-3	CARWGPSGNTIYF	TGTGCCAGGTGGGGGCCCTCTGGAAACACCATATATTTT
TRBD1	16	TRBJ1-1	.	TRBV7-9	CASSLRSGGLNTEAFF	TGTGCCAGCAGCTTAAGGTCAGGGGGCCTTAACACTGAAGCTTTCTTT
.	15	TRBJ2-7	.	TRBV21-1	CASSWWGSGEYEQYF	TGTGCCAGCAGCTGGTGGGGTTCGGGGGAATACGAGCAGTACTTC
TRBD1	18	TRBJ2-2	.	TRBV2	CASSLPGQGALGTGELFF	TGTGCCAGCAGTCTTCCGGGACAGGGGGCGCTCGGCACCGGGGAGCTGTTTTTT
TRBD1	15	TRBJ1-1	.	TRBV6-5	CASSYSMGGQGIAFF	TGTGCCAGCAGTTACTCGATGGGTGGACAGGGAATAGCTTTCTTT
.	15	TRBJ2-1	.	TRBV6-5	CASTQKPTGYNEQFF	TGTGCCAGCACCCAAAAACCCACAGGATACAATGAGCAGTTCTTC
.	13	TRBJ1-1	few	TRBV7-9	CASSLTENTEAFF	TGTGCCAGCAGTCTCACAGAGAACACTGAAGCTTTCTTT
TRBD2	13	TRBJ2-3	.	TRBV9	CASGASGLDTQYF	TGTGCCAGCGGAGCTAGCGGACTAGATACGCAGTATTTT
.	15	TRBJ1-2	.	TRBV15	CATSPFRGEGYGYTF	TGTGCCACCAGCCCATTCAGGGGTGAGGGTTATGGCTACACCTTC
TRBD1	16	TRBJ1-4	.	TRBV2	CASSGDRGPAGKKLFF	TGTGCCAGCAGTGGGGACAGGGGGCCCGCGGGAAAAAAACTGTTTTTT
.	15	TRBJ1-6	.	TRBV6-4	CASSATKSEDSPLHF	TGTGCCAGCAGTGCCACAAAGAGCGAGGATTCACCCCTCCACTTT
TRBD1	15	TRBJ2-3	.	TRBV5-1	CASSYVRDRADTQYF	TGCGCCAGCAGCTACGTCCGGGACAGAGCAGATACGCAGTATTTT